The 28 T cell receptor beta chains below come from one sample, sequenced in a study of cytomegalovirus exposure and HLA in healthy donors. It was with 60 Vbeta and 13 Jbeta primers that the PCR ran. Data came from immunoSEQ multiplex PCR; TCRdb stores just in-frame clones and leaves some out. The sample holds approximately 140,000 clones, less than 85% seen once. Sequencing used PBMCs. The receptors shown here come from a woman in her forties or fifties in good health and CMV-seropositive.

Concerning this clone: A read error is likely, as this CDR3 ends without the conserved phenylalanine or tryptophan. The DNA is omitted, as the CDR3 cannot be located on it reliably, and the CDR3 follows TCRdb's listing. This chain joins TRBV25-1 and TRBJ1-2. The CDR3 totals 13 residues, both ends included. CDR1 and CDR2 from the germline V gene are MGHDK and SYGVNS. The CDR3 loop is CASSDEFRGPQLL.

The CDR3 loop is CASSVGPNGLAGRAQYF. CDR3 nucleotides: TGTGCCAGCAGCGTAGGCCCCAATGGACTAGCGGGGAGGGCGCAGTATTTT. The chain has TRBV9 and TRBJ2-3; 12 positions match TRBD2. V shed 0 bases and J 10 bases; nucleotides not matched to a gene: 12. Germline CDR1 reads SGDLS; CDR2 reads YYNGEE. This CDR3 region has 17 residues.

This sequence joins TRBV7-2 and TRBJ2-3; 8 positions match TRBD2. Germline V gives CDR1 SGHTA, CDR2 FQGNSA. The CDR3 extends over 15 amino acids. With 5 bases clipped from V and 0 bases from J, the junction kept 4 bases outside the gene matches. CDR3 residues: CASSLIAGSTDTQYF. Written as DNA, the CDR3 is TGTGCCAGCAGCCTCATAGCGGGGAGCACAGATACGCAGTATTTT. The full variable domain, rest sourced from reference TRBV7-2 and TRBJ2-3, is GAGVSQSPSNKVTEKGKDVELRCDPISGHTALYWYRQSLGQGLEFLIYFQGNSAPDKSGLPSDRFSAERTGGSVSTLTIQRTQQEDSAVYLCASSLIAGSTDTQYFGPGTRLTVL.

The rearrangement uses TRBV28 and TRBJ1-4, with 10 bases lining up with TRBD1. The CDR3 extends over 16 amino acids. After removal of 5 bases from V and 0 bases from J, the junction contained 3 bases not matched to a gene. In germline, CDR1 is MDHEN, CDR2 SYDVKM. CDR3 loop: CASSRGQGPTNEKLFF. CDR3 in DNA: TGTGCCAGCAGTAGGGGACAGGGGCCAACTAATGAAAAACTGTTTTTT.

The rearrangement links TRBV7-2 to TRBJ1-3; D not resolved. This CDR3 spans 16 amino acids. Looked up from germline, CDR1 is SGHTA and CDR2 is FQGNSA. The V gene lost 4 bases and the J gene lost 1 base, with 14 bases spanning the gap. As DNA, the CDR3 is TGTGCCAGCAGCTCCATTAGGCCGACTTCTGGAAACACCATATATTTT. Translation gives CASSSIRPTSGNTIYF.

This chain joins TRBV28 and TRBJ1-3; D remains ambiguous. The length of the CDR3 is 11 residues. Germline CDR1 and CDR2: MDHEN and SYDVKM. The V end lost 1 base, the J end lost 8 bases, and 3 bases lay between the germline ends. CDR3 residues: CASSLSYTIYF. Written as DNA, the CDR3 is TGTGCCAGCAGTTTATCCTACACCATATATTTT.

The V call is TRBV19, the J call TRBJ1-5; D gene ambiguous. CDR1 and CDR2 (germline): LNHDA, SQIVND (reference sequence). The V end lost 3 bases, the J end lost 9 bases, and 18 bases lay between the germline ends. The CDR3 has 15 residues. The CDR3 sequence is CASSMLAGSSPPQHF. CDR3 coding DNA: TGTGCCAGTAGTATGTTGGCTGGGTCTAGTCCGCCCCAGCATTTT.

V usage is TRBV4-1 and J usage is TRBJ2-2; D possibly corresponds to TRBD1 (6 bases). The ends were cut back, 1 base at V and 0 bases at J, with 18 bases in the middle. Germline V gives CDR1 MGHRA, CDR2 YSYEKL. The CDR3 runs 19 residues. The CDR3 loop is CASSQVKAGVRSNTGELFF. The CDR3 region has the DNA TGCGCCAGCAGCCAAGTGAAGGCAGGGGTACGTTCGAACACCGGGGAGCTGTTTTTT.

The V gene is TRBV7-9, the J gene TRBJ1-1; maybe TRBD1 (6 bases). Germline-derived CDR1 and CDR2 are SEHNR and FQNEAQ (reference sequence). V was pared by 3 bases and J by 2 bases, with 13 bases between. This CDR3 comprises 15 residues. CDR3 loop: CASSFSGVTNTEAFF. Here the CDR3 DNA reads TGTGCCAGCAGCTTCTCAGGGGTCACTAACACTGAAGCTTTCTTT.

This chain links TRBV4-3 with TRBJ1-2; possible D gene TRBD1, 5 bases. Looked up from germline, CDR1 is LGHNA and CDR2 is YSLEER. This CDR3 is built from 14 residues. The germline V and J ends were trimmed by 0 bases and 7 bases, with 12 bases remaining between them. The CDR3, as DNA: TGCGCCAGCAGCCAAGATGTCAGGGACTCTGGCTACACCTTC. Translation gives CASSQDVRDSGYTF.

Only a few counts were recorded for this clone. V is TRBV28 and J is TRBJ2-7, with TRBD1 as a possible D gene (5 bases). The length of the CDR3 is 14 residues. The germline V gene encodes CDR1 MDHEN and CDR2 SYDVKM. Between the trimmed V and J ends, which lost 2 bases and 3 bases, there was a span of 11 bases. The CDR3, as DNA: TGTGCCAGCAGTTTAACGCAGGGTAACTACGAGCAGTACTTC. Amino acid sequence: CASSLTQGNYEQYF.

There are a few counts of this clone. The rearrangement uses TRBV7-6 and TRBJ1-4; the D is unclear. Germline CDR1 reads SGHVS; CDR2 reads FNYEAQ. This CDR3 has 14 amino acids. V lost 3 bases and J 8 bases, leaving 13 bases between the germline ends. CDR3 nucleotide sequence: TGTGCCAGCAGCTTGGCCCAAGCGCAAGAAAAACTGTTTTTT. Amino acids: CASSLAQAQEKLFF.

The chain uses TRBV30 and TRBJ1-1, with TRBD1 matching 8 bases. The CDR3 has 15 residues. The V gene's germline CDR1 is GTSNPN and CDR2 SVGIG (reference sequence). V trimming: 2 bases; J trimming: 8 bases; junction bases outside the gene matches: 13. The CDR3 DNA sequence: TGTGCCTGGAGTCGGGACAGGCCCTATTTTCCCGAAGCTTTCTTT. Its protein is CAWSRDRPYFPEAFF.

The rearrangement joins TRBV7-9 to TRBJ1-3, with D maybe TRBD1 (6 bases). The CDR3 covers 15 residues. From germline, CDR1 is SEHNR and CDR2 FQNEAQ (reference sequence). V was clipped by 5 bases and J by 0 bases, with 11 bases between them. The CDR3 loop is CASSHLTGSGNTIYF. The DNA for the CDR3 is TGTGCCAGCAGCCATCTGACAGGCTCTGGAAACACCATATATTTT.

The genes are TRBV7-2 and TRBJ2-5, with 10 positions matching TRBD2. This CDR3 is built from 17 residues. Germline V gene lookup returns CDR1 SGHTA and CDR2 FQGNSA. J lost 5 bases, V lost 1 base, and 10 bases had no gene match. The CDR3 region has the DNA TGTGCCAGCAGCTTAGGACTAGCGGGTCCTGGCCGGGAGACCCAGTACTTC. It codes for CASSLGLAGPGRETQYF.

The chain is built from TRBV7-8 and TRBJ2-4; 8 nucleotides align to TRBD1. Trimming at V came to 5 bases and at J to 0 bases, leaving 9 bases not matched to a gene. The length of the CDR3 is 17 residues. In germline, CDR1 is SGHVS, CDR2 FQNEAQ. The DNA of the CDR3 is TGTGCCAGCAGCGGACCCGGGACAGGCCTAGCCAAAAACATTCAGTACTTC. It specifies CASSGPGTGLAKNIQYF.

The V and J genes are TRBV6-5 and TRBJ1-1; TRBD1 might be the D (5 bases). The CDR3 is 15 residues long. Germline CDR1 MNHEY, CDR2 SVGAGI. Trimming took off 7 bases at V and 3 bases at J, with 18 bases between the two ends. CDR3 DNA: TGTGCCAGCAAACAAGCGCAGGAGGGGCACACTGAAGCTTTCTTT. Protein sequence: CASKQAQEGHTEAFF.

The chain joins TRBV28 to TRBJ1-5; D not certain. Germline V CDR1 and CDR2: MDHEN, SYDVKM. CDR3 size: 13 residues. V was pared by 2 bases and J by 5 bases, with 7 bases between. The CDR3 protein is CASSLTAYQPQHF. The CDR3 nucleotides are TGTGCCAGCAGTTTAACAGCTTATCAGCCCCAGCATTTT.

The chain is built from TRBV7-2 and TRBJ2-2; D gene ambiguous. The germline gives CDR1 SGHTA, CDR2 FQGNSA. The V end lost 1 base, the J end lost 1 base, and 4 bases lay between the germline ends. This CDR3 comprises 14 residues. The CDR3 DNA follows: TGTGCCAGCAGCTTAGGTCAGAACACCGGGGAGCTGTTTTTT. Its translation: CASSLGQNTGELFF.

The chain links TRBV18 to TRBJ2-7, with D hard to call. The CDR3 covers 13 residues. Trimming removed 4 bases from V and 2 bases from J, with 9 bases in between. Germline V gene sequence: CDR1 KGHSH, CDR2 LQKENI. CDR3 nucleotide sequence: TGTGCCAGCTCACTGTACGCGGCCTACGAGCAGTACTTC. Protein: CASSLYAAYEQYF.

The chain links TRBV19 to TRBJ1-1, with 10 nucleotides matching TRBD1. This CDR3 is built from 16 residues. Germline CDR1 reads LNHDA; CDR2 reads SQIVND (reference sequence). Trimming took 4 bases from V and 4 from J; bases not matched to a gene: 9. CDR3 residues: CASSTRTGGDGTEAFF. The CDR3 DNA sequence: TGTGCCAGTAGTACCCGGACAGGGGGGGACGGCACTGAAGCTTTCTTT.

This clone was detected only a few times. CDR3 sequence: CASSRSIDGSSGNTIYF. The CDR3 nucleotides are TGCGCCAGCAGCCGCTCTATTGACGGGAGCTCTGGAAACACCATATATTTT. The chain combines TRBV4-3 with TRBJ1-3; the D is unclear. Germline V gene sequence: CDR1 LGHNA, CDR2 YSLEER. V was shortened by 4 bases and J by 0 bases, with 16 bases between the two germline ends. This CDR3 is 17 amino acids long.

This clone was seen only once. Here the CDR3 reads CASSSNRAWKAFF. In DNA form, the CDR3 reads TGTGCCAGCAGCTCCAACAGGGCTTGGAAAGCTTTCTTT. V is TRBV7-2 and J is TRBJ1-1, with D maybe TRBD1 (6 bases). The CDR3 covers 13 residues. Trimming removed 4 bases at V and 9 bases at J, with 15 bases between. Germline CDR1 is SGHTA and CDR2 is FQGNSA. Variable domain in full (rest from reference TRBV7-2 and TRBJ1-1): GAGVSQSPSNKVTEKGKDVELRCDPISGHTALYWYRQSLGQGLEFLIYFQGNSAPDKSGLPSDRFSAERTGGSVSTLTIQRTQQEDSAVYLCASSSNRAWKAFFGQGTRLTVV.

The V call is TRBV7-2, the J call TRBJ2-7; 9 bases line up with TRBD2. J was trimmed by 0 bases and V by 5 bases; bases with no gene match: 2. The CDR3 loop spans 14 amino acids. The germline CDR1 and CDR2 sequences are SGHTA and FQGNSA. This CDR3 is CASSLSGGSYEQYF. CDR3 bases: TGTGCCAGCAGCCTTAGCGGGGGCTCCTACGAGCAGTACTTC.

This clone was detected a few times. The CDR3 nucleotides read TGCGCCAGCAGCCAAGCCTGGAAGGAGGAAAAACTGTTTTTT. This codes for CASSQAWKEEKLFF. The chain combines TRBV4-3 with TRBJ1-4; D unresolved. The V gene's germline CDR1 is LGHNA and CDR2 YSLEER. Trimming shortened V by 1 base and J by 8 bases, and 11 bases separated the two germline ends. This CDR3 comprises 14 residues.

The V gene is TRBV11-2, the J gene TRBJ1-5, with a weak D call TRBD1 (6 bases). The CDR3 length is 13 residues. The germline CDR1 and CDR2 sequences are SGHAT and FQNNGV. The V and J ends lost 5 bases and 4 bases respectively, with 9 bases between them. The CDR3 coding sequence is TGTGCCAGCAGCGAGGACAGAAATCAGCCCCAGCATTTT. This sequence encodes CASSEDRNQPQHF. The full variable domain, its missing parts supplied by reference TRBV11-2 and TRBJ1-5, is EAGVAQSPRYKIIEKRQSVAFWCNPISGHATLYWYQQILGQGPKLLIQFQNNGVVDDSQLPKDRFSAERLKGVDSTLKIQPAKLEDSAVYLCASSEDRNQPQHFGDGTRLSIL.

This chain joins TRBV11-2 and TRBJ2-3; D might be TRBD2 (7 bases). Trimming stripped 1 base from V and 3 bases from J, with 20 bases between. Germline CDR1 is SGHAT and CDR2 is FQNNGV. CDR3 size: 18 residues. The CDR3: CASSLGLGGGGRTDTQYF. The CDR3 region has the DNA TGTGCCAGCAGCTTAGGTTTAGGAGGGGGGGGCCGGACAGATACGCAGTATTTT.

The gene calls are TRBV4-2 and TRBJ1-6, with D hard to call. Germline CDR1 LGHNA, CDR2 YNFKEQ. V shed 1 base and J shed 10 bases, with 8 bases lying between them. The CDR3 runs 13 residues. CDR3 sequence reads: CASSQVRESPLHF. Here the CDR3 DNA reads TGTGCCAGCAGCCAAGTGAGGGAATCACCCCTCCACTTT.